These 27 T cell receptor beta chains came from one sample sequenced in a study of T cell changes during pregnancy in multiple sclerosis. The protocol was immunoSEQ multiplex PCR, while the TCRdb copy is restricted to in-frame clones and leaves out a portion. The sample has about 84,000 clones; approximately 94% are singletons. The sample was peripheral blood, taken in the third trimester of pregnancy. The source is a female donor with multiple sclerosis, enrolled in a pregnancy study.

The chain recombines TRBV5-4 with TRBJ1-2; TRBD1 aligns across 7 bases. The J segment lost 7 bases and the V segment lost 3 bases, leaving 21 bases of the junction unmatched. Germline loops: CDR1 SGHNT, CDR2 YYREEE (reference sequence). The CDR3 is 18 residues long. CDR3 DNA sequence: TGTGCCAGCAGCTCTTTGGGGGACTTTGGTCGAGGGGGCCGTGGCTACACCTTC. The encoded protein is CASSSLGDFGRGGRGYTF.

The CDR3 nucleotides are TGTGCCAGCAGCCCGCGGACTAGCGGGGTTGAAGAGACCCAGTACTTC. Protein product: CASSPRTSGVEETQYF. This chain links TRBV7-9 with TRBJ2-5; 12 nucleotides align to TRBD2. The V gene's germline CDR1 is SEHNR and CDR2 FQNEAQ (reference sequence). This CDR3 spans 16 amino acids. The V gene end was trimmed by 5 bases and the J gene end by 3 bases; junction bases not matched to a gene: 7.

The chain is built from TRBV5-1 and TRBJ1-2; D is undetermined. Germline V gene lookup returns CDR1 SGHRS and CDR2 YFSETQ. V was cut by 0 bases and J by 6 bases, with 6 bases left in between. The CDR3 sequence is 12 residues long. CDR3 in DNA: TGCGCCAGCAGCTTGGCAGGCAATGGCTACACCTTC. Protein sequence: CASSLAGNGYTF.

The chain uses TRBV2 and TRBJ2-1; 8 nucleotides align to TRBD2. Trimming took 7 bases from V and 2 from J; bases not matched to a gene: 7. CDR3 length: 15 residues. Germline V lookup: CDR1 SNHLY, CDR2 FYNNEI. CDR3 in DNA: TGTGCCAGCACCCCCGCGGGGGGCCCCTACAATGAGCAGTTCTTC. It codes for CASTPAGGPYNEQFF.

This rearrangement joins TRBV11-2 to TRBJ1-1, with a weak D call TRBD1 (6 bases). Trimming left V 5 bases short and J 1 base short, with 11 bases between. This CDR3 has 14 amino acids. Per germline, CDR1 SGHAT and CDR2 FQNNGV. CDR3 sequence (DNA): TGTGCCAGCAGCGTCCACAGGGAGAACACTGAAGCTTTCTTT. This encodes CASSVHRENTEAFF.

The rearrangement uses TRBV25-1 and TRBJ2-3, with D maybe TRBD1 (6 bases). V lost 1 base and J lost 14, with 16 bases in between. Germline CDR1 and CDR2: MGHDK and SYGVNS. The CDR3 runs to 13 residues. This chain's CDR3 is CASSEWGRGGWYF. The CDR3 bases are TGTGCCAGCAGTGAATGGGGCAGGGGTGGTTGGTATTTT.

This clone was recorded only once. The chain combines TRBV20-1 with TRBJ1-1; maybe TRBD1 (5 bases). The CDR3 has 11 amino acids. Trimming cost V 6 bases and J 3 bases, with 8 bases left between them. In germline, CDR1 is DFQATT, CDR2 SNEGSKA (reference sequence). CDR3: CSAQADTEAFF. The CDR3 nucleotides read TGCAGTGCACAGGCGGACACTGAAGCTTTCTTT.

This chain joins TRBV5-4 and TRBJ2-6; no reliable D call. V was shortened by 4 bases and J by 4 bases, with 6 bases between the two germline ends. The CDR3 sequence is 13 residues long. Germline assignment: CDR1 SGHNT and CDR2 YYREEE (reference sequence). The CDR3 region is CASSEQGANVLTF. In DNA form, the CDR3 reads TGTGCCAGCAGCGAACAGGGGGCCAACGTCCTGACTTTC.

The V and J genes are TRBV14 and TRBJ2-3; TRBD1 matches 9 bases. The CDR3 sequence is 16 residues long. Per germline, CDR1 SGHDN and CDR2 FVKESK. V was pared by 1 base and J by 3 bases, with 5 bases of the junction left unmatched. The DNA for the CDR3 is TGTGCCAGCAGCCAAGTAGGGGACAGGGCAACAGATACGCAGTATTTT. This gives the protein CASSQVGDRATDTQYF.

Written as DNA, the CDR3 is TGTGCCTGGAGTGTAGGGGAAGACACTGAAGCTTTCTTT. Protein product: CAWSVGEDTEAFF. This rearrangement joins TRBV30 to TRBJ1-1; tentative D call: TRBD1 (5 bases). Trimming stripped 0 bases from V and 3 bases from J, with 8 bases between. CDR3 length equals 13 residues. Germline values: CDR1 GTSNPN, CDR2 SVGIG (reference sequence). The whole variable domain, remainder taken from reference TRBV30 and TRBJ1-1, is SQTIHQWPATLVQPVGSPLSLECTVEGTSNPNLYWYRQAAGRGLQLLFYSVGIGQISSEVPQNLSASRPQDRQFILSSKKLLLSDSGFYLCAWSVGEDTEAFFGQGTRLTVV.

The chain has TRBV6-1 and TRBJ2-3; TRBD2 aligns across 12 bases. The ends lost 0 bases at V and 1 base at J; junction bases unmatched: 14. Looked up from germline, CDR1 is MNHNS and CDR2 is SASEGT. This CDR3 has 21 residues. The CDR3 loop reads CASSEAVASGGAAPGTDTQYF. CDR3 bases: TGTGCCAGCAGTGAAGCGGTAGCTAGCGGGGGGGCCGCTCCGGGCACAGATACGCAGTATTTT.

The CDR3 loop reads CATSRVTRTANEKLFF. In DNA, the CDR3 is TGTGCCACCAGCAGAGTAACGAGGACAGCTAATGAAAAACTGTTTTTT. The chain employs TRBV15 and TRBJ1-4; tentatively, D is TRBD1 (6 bases). CDR3 size: 16 residues. The V and J ends lost 1 base and 3 bases respectively, with 12 bases between them. CDR1 is LNHNV and CDR2 is YYDKDF in the germline V gene (reference sequence).

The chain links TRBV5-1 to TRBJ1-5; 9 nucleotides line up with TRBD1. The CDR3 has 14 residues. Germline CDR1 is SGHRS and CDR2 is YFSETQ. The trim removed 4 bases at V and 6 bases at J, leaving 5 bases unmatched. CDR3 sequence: CASSQGTGSQPQHF. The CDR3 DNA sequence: TGCGCCAGCAGCCAAGGGACAGGGAGTCAGCCCCAGCATTTT.

The CDR3 DNA reads as TGTGCCAGCAGTTATACGGGTTACAATGAGCAGTTCTTC. This sequence encodes CASSYTGYNEQFF. The chain employs TRBV6-5 and TRBJ2-1; D call uncertain. Germline CDR1 MNHEY, CDR2 SVGAGI. This CDR3 has 13 amino acids. V dropped 3 bases and J dropped 4 bases, with 7 bases sitting between them.

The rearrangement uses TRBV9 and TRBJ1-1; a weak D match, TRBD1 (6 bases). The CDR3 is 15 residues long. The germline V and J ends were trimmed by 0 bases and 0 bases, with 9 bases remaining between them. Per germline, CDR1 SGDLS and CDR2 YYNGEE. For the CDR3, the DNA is TGTGCCAGCAGCGTAGGGGACACTATGAACACTGAAGCTTTCTTT. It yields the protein CASSVGDTMNTEAFF.

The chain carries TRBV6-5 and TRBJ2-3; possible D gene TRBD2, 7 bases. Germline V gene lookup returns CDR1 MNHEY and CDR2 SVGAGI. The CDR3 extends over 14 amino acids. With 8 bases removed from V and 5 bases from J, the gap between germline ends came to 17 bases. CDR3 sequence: CASGVGGGIDTQYF. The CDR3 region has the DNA TGTGCCAGCGGGGTGGGCGGGGGCATAGATACGCAGTATTTT.

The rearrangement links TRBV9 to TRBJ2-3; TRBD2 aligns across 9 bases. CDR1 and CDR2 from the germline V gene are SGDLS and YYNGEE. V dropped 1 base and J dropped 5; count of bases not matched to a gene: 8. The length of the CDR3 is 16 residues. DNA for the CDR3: TGTGCCAGCAGCGTATCGGGGCGGGGGGGCAGAGATACGCAGTATTTT. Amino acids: CASSVSGRGGRDTQYF.

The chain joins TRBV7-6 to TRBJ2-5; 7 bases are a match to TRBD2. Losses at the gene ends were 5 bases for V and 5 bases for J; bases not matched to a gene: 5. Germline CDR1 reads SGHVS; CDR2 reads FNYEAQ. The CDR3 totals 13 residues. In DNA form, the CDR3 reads TGTGCCAGCAGCCTCGGGGGGTTTGAGACCCAGTACTTC. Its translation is CASSLGGFETQYF.

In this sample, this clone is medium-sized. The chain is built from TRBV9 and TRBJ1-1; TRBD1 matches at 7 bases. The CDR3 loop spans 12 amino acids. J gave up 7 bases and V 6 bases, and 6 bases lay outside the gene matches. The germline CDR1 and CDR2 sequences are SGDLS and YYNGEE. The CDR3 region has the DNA TGTGCCAGCACGTCCCGACAGGGTGAAGCTTTCTTT. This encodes CASTSRQGEAFF.

CDR3 DNA sequence: TGTGCCAGCAGCTCCCAGGGGTTACACTATGGCTACACCTTC. Translating it yields CASSSQGLHYGYTF. The chain uses TRBV7-9 and TRBJ1-2, with a possible D match to TRBD1 (6 bases). Trimming left V 4 bases short and J 3 bases short, with 12 bases between. The CDR3 covers 14 residues. CDR1 is SEHNR and CDR2 is FQNEAQ in the germline V gene (reference sequence).

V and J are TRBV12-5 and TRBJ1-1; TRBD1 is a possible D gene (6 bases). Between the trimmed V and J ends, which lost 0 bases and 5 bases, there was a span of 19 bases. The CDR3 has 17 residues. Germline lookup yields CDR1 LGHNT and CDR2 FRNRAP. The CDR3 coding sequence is TGTGCTAGTGGTTTGGTACTTAACGGACAGCAGAGAACTGAAGCTTTCTTT. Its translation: CASGLVLNGQQRTEAFF.

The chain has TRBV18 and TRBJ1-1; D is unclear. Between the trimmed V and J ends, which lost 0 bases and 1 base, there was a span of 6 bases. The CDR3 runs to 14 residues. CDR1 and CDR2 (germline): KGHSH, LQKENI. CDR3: CASSPPVQNTEAFF. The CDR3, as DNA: TGTGCCAGCTCACCACCGGTACAGAACACTGAAGCTTTCTTT. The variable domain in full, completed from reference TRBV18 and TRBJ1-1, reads NAGVMQNPRHLVRRRGQEARLRCSPMKGHSHVYWYRQLPEEGLKFMVYLQKENIIDESGMPKERFSAEFPKEGPSILRIQQVVRGDSAAYFCASSPPVQNTEAFFGQGTRLTVV.

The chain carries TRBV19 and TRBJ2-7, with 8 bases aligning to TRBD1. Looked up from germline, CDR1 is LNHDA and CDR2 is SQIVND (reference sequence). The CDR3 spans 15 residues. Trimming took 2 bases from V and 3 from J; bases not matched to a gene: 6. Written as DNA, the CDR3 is TGTGCCAGTAGTATATACAGGGGGGTCTTCTACGAGCAGTACTTC. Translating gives CASSIYRGVFYEQYF.

The DNA for the CDR3 is TGTGCCAGTAGTATAGGATATAACTGGGAGCTGTTTTTT. Protein sequence: CASSIGYNWELFF. The chain recombines TRBV19 with TRBJ2-2; D not resolved. This CDR3 region has 13 residues. Germline assignment: CDR1 LNHDA and CDR2 SQIVND (reference sequence). The V and J ends lost 1 base and 9 bases respectively, with 9 bases between them.

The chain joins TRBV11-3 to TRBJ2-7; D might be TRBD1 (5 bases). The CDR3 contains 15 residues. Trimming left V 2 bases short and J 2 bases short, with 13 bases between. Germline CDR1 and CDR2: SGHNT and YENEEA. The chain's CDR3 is CASSLRSGPPYEQYF. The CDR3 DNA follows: TGTGCCAGCAGCTTAAGGTCAGGGCCCCCCTACGAGCAGTACTTC.

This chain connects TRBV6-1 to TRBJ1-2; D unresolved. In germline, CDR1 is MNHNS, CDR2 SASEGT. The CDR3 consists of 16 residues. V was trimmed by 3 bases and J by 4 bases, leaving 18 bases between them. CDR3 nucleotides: TGTGCCAGCAGTGACTATCCGAGAGACATGCTCTATGGCTACACCTTC. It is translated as CASSDYPRDMLYGYTF.

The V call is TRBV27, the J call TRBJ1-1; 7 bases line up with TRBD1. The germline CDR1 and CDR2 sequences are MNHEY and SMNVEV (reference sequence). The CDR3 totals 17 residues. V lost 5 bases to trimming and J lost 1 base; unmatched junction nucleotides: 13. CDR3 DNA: TGTGCCAGCAGTCTCCAAATGGACAGGTTGGGGAACACTGAAGCTTTCTTT. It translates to CASSLQMDRLGNTEAFF.